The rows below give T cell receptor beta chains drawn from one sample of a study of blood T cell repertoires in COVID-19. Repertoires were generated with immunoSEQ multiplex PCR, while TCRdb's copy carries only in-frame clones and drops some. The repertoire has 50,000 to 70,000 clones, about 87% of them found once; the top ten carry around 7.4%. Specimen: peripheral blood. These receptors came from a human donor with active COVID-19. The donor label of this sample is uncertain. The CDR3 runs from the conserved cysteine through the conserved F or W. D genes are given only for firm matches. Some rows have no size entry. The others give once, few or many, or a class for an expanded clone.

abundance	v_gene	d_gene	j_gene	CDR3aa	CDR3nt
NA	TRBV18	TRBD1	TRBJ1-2	CASSLDRGYGYTF	TGTGCCAGCTCTCTCGACAGGGGCTATGGCTACACCTTC
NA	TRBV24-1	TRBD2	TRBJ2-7	CATSAGGSLYEQYF	TGTGCCACCAGTGCGGGCGGGAGTTTATACGAGCAGTACTTC
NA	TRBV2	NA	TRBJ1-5	CASSGQTPRGNQPQHF	TGTGCCAGTTCTGGACAGACGCCTCGGGGCAATCAGCCCCAGCATTTT
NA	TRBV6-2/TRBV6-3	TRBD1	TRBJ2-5	CASSSGQGFPPDF	TGTGCCAGCAGTTCGGGACAGGGTTTCCCCCCGGACTTC
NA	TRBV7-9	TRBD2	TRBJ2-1	CASSNSGSGRYNEQFF	TGTGCCAGCAGCAATAGCGGGAGCGGTAGGTACAATGAGCAGTTCTTC
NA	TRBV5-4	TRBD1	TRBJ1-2	CASSGKGGTGVNGYTF	TGTGCCAGCAGCGGTAAAGGCGGGACAGGTGTGAATGGCTACACCTTC
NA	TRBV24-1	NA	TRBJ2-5	CATSEPGQETQYF	TGTGCCACCAGTGAACCCGGGCAAGAGACCCAGTACTTC
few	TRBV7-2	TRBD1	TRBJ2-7	CASSPDREYPYEQYF	TGTGCCAGCAGCCCTGACAGGGAATATCCCTACGAGCAGTACTTC
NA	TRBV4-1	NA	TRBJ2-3	CASSPTGTLGDTQYF	TGCGCCAGCAGCCCTACCGGCACACTAGGGGATACGCAGTATTTT
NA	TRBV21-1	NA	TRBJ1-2	CASSKALGDGYTF	TGTGCCAGCAGCAAAGCGCTAGGGGATGGCTACACCTTC
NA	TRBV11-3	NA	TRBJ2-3	CASSLGRFGEEVKTDTQYF	TGTGCCAGCAGCTTAGGAAGGTTTGGGGAGGAAGTTAAAACAGATACGCAGTATTTT
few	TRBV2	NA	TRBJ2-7	CASTEQGTGEQYF	TGTGCCAGCACCGAGCAGGGAACCGGCGAGCAGTACTTC
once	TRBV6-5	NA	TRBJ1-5	CASSYSSKGSNQPQHF	TGTGCCAGCAGTTACTCCTCAAAGGGGAGCAATCAGCCCCAGCATTTT
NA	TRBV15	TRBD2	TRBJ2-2	CATSRGQRELAGELFF	TGTGCCACCAGCAGAGGACAGCGGGAGCTCGCCGGGGAGCTGTTTTTT
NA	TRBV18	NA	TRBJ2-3	CASHPGVGADTQYF	TGTGCCAGCCACCCAGGGGTTGGGGCAGATACGCAGTATTTT
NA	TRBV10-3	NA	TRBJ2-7	CAISESSGFYEQYF	TGTGCCATCAGTGAGTCTTCGGGTTTCTACGAGCAGTACTTC
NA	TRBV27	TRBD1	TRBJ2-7	CASSPLGTAFSYEQYF	TGTGCCAGCAGTCCTCTTGGGACAGCCTTCTCCTACGAGCAGTACTTC
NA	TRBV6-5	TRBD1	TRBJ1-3	CASSGTGAGNTIYF	TGTGCCAGCAGCGGGACAGGGGCTGGAAACACCATATATTTT
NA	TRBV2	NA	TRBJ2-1	CASSEDETYNEQFF	TGTGCCAGCAGTGAAGACGAGACCTACAATGAGCAGTTCTTC